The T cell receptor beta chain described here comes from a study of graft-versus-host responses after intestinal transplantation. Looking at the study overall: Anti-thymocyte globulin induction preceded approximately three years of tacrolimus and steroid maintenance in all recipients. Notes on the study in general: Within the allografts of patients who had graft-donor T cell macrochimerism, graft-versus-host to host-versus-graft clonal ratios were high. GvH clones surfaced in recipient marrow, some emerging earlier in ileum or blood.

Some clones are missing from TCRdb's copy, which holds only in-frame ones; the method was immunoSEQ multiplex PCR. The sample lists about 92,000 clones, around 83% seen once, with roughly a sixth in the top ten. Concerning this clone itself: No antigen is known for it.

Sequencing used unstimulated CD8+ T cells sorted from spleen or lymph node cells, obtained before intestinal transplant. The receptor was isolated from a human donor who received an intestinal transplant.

As DNA, the CDR3 is TGCGCCAGCAGCTTGAGACAGGGCGAGAATTCACCCCTCCACTTT. This codes for CASSLRQGENSPLHF. This chain links TRBV5-1 with TRBJ1-6; 7 bases fit TRBD1. The germline V gene has CDR1 SGHRS and CDR2 YFSETQ. V dropped 1 base and J dropped 7; count of bases not matched to a gene: 5. The CDR3 is 15 residues long.